The 2 T cell receptor beta chains below all came from one sample that was sequenced in a study of cytomegalovirus exposure and HLA in healthy donors (dated by TCRdb to about 2017). The library was made by the immunoSEQ multiplex PCR assay. A mixture of 60 forward primers for TCR Vbeta segments and 13 reverse primers for TCR Jbeta segments was used in the multiplex PCR. TCRdb took this table from immuneACCESS and kept in-frame rearrangements with V and J called. Such tables lack part of the clones; where checked against another copy, unresolved V genes explain under half of the gap, and the rest is unexplained. The sample table contains roughly 160,000 clones; only one count was recorded for about four fifths of them. Approximately 13% of the sample rests with the top ten. The material sequenced was PBMCs. These receptors originate from a woman in her 50s in good health and CMV-seronegative.

The genes are TRBV5-1 and TRBJ2-5; 8 bases match TRBD2. The J call is uncertain, as TRBJ2-7 better fits the DNA end. This CDR3 spans 14 amino acids. Germline-derived CDR1 and CDR2 are SGHRS and YFSETQ. The CDR3 coding sequence is TGCGCCAGCAGCTTGGCGGGAGGGTTCCACGAGCAGTACTTC. Translation: CASSLAGGFHEQYF.

The chain links TRBV7-2 to TRBJ1-1, with D perhaps matching TRBD1 (6 bases). CDR1 is SGHTA, CDR2 FQGNSA, per germline. This CDR3 is built from 14 residues. Trimming stripped 4 bases from V and 3 bases from J, with 12 bases between. CDR3 DNA: TGTGCCAGCAGCTCGACAGGAGGTTACACTGAAGCTTTCTTT. Encoded protein: CASSSTGGYTEAFF.